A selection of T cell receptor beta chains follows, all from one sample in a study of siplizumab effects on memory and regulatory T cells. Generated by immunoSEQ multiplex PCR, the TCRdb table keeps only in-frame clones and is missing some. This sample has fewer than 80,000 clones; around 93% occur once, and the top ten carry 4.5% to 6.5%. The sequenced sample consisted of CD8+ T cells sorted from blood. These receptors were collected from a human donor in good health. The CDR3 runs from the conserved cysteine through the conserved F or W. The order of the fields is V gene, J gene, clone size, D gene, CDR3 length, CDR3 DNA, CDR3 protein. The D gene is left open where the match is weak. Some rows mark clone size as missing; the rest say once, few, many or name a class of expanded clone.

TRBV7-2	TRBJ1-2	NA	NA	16	TGTGCCAGCAGTCCTCACCCAGCAGGGTCTAACTATGGCTACACCTTC	CASSPHPAGSNYGYTF
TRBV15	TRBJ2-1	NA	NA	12	TGTGCCACCAGCCTTGATTACAATGAGCAGTTCTTC	CATSLDYNEQFF
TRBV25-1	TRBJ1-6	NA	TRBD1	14	TGTGCCAGCAAGTTGGACAGGGGAATTTCACCCCTCCACTTT	CASKLDRGISPLHF
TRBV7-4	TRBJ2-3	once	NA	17	TGTGCCAGCAGCTTAAGGTTAAGAGGAGGGTGCACAGATACGCAGTATTTT	CASSLRLRGGCTDTQYF
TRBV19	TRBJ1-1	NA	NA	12	TGTGCCAGTAGTCTGGGGGCCGCTGAAGCTTTCTTT	CASSLGAAEAFF
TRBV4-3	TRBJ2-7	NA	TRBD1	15	TGCGCCAGCAGCCAAATACAGGGGGCGAGGTACGAGCAGTACTTC	CASSQIQGARYEQYF
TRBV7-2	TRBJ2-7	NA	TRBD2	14	TGTGCCAGCAGCCCTCCGTCCAGCGGGGACGAGCAGTACTTC	CASSPPSSGDEQYF
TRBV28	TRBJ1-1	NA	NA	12	TGTGCCAGCAGTTTAGAACAAAAGGAGGCTTTCTTT	CASSLEQKEAFF
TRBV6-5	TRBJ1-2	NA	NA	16	TGTGCCAGCAGTTACTCCAACGCGGGAACCCCGGATGGCTACACCTTC	CASSYSNAGTPDGYTF
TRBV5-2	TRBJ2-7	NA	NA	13	TGCGCCAGCAGCCAGACAGGGTCCTACGAGCAGTACTTC	CASSQTGSYEQYF
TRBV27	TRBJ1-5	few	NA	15	TGTGCCAGCAGTTTAGGGGGGCAGGGAACTCAGCCCCAGCATTTT	CASSLGGQGTQPQHF
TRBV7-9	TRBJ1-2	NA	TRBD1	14	TGTGCCAGCAGCTTACCGGGACAGAACTATGGCTACACCTTC	CASSLPGQNYGYTF
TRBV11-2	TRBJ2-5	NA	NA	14	TGTGCCAGCAGCGGGGGGGCGTACCAAGAGACCCAGTACTTC	CASSGGAYQETQYF
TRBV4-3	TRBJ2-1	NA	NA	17	TGCGCCAGCAGCCACGCGAGAACGGGCGCGGCCTACAATGAGCAGTTCTTC	CASSHARTGAAYNEQFF
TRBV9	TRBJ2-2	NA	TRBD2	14	TGTGCCAGCAGCGGGACTAGCGTTACCGGGGAGCTGTTTTTT	CASSGTSVTGELFF
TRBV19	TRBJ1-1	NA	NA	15	TGTGCCAGTAGTATAACCTCCTTTGCCCGGACTGAAGCTTTCTTT	CASSITSFARTEAFF
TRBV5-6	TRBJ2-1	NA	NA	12	TGTGCCAGCAGCTTCCTTGACGGTGAGCAGTTCTTC	CASSFLDGEQFF
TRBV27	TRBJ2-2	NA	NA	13	TGTGCCAGCGGCTTTTACAGCACCGGGGAGCTGTTTTTT	CASGFYSTGELFF
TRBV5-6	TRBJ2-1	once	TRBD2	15	TGTGCCAGCAGCTTGGAGTCTAGCGGGGGGGTCGAGCAGTTCTTC	CASSLESSGGVEQFF
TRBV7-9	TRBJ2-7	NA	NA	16	TGTGCCAGCAGCTTAGAGTCGGGGTATGTGGCTTACGAGCAGTACTTC	CASSLESGYVAYEQYF
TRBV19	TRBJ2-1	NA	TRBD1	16	TGTGCCAGTAGTTACGGCTCCGGGACAGGGTTCAATGAGCAGTTCTTC	CASSYGSGTGFNEQFF
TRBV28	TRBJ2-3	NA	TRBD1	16	TGTGCCAGCAGTCATAGGACAGGTTTTATCTTGGATACGCAGTATTTT	CASSHRTGFILDTQYF
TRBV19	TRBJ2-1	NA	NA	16	TGTGCCAGTAGTCTCGCGGGGATGAGCTCCTACAATGAGCAGTTCTTC	CASSLAGMSSYNEQFF
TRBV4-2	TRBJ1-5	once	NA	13	TGTGCCAGCAGCCATGGAAATGATCAGCCCCAGCATTTT	CASSHGNDQPQHF
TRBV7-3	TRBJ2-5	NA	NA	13	TGTGCCAGCAGCTTAACAGGGGTCGAGACCCAGTACTTC	CASSLTGVETQYF
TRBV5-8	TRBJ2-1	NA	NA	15	TGTGCCAGCAGCTTTACCCGACTGAATCACAATGAGCAGTTCTTC	CASSFTRLNHNEQFF
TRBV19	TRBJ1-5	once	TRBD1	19	TGTGCCAGTAGTCCTACGACGACCGCCCCCGGGACAGCAAATCAGCCCCAGCATTTT	CASSPTTTAPGTANQPQHF
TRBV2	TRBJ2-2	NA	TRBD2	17	TGTGCCAGCACCTCGGGACTAGCGGGGTTACGAGGCGGGGAGCTGTTTTTT	CASTSGLAGLRGGELFF
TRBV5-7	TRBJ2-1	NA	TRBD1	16	TGTGCCAGCAGCGGACCGACAGGGGACCCCTACAATGAGCAGTTCTTC	CASSGPTGDPYNEQFF
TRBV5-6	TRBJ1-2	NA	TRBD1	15	TGTGCCAGCAGCTTGGGGGACAGGGCTAACTATGGCTACACCTTC	CASSLGDRANYGYTF
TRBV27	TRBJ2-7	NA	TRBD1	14	TGTGCCAGCAGTTTGGGACAGACCTCCTACGAGCAGTACTTC	CASSLGQTSYEQYF
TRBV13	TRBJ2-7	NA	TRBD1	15	TGTGCCAGCAGCTCACCCGGGACAGGGCGCCACGAGCAGTACTTC	CASSSPGTGRHEQYF
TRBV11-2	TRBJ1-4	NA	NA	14	TGTGCCAGCAGCTTAGCCCCGGTGGGGGAAAAACTGTTTTTT	CASSLAPVGEKLFF
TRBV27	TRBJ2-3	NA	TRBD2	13	TGTGCCAGTCTAGCGGGGGGCGGGGATACGCAGTATTTT	CASLAGGGDTQYF
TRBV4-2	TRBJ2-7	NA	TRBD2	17	TGTGCCAGCAGCCAGCTCGTCGGGACTAGCGACCTCTACGAGCAGTACTTC	CASSQLVGTSDLYEQYF
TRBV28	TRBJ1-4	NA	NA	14	TGTGCCAGCAGTCCGGGTCAATTAAATGAAAAACTGTTTTTT	CASSPGQLNEKLFF
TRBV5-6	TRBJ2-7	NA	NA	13	TGTGCCAGCAGCTTGGACGGTGGCTACGAGCAGTACTTC	CASSLDGGYEQYF
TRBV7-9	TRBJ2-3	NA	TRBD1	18	TGTGCCAGCAACCAGGGGGTTTTCCTACAGACTTCCACAGATACGCAGTATTTT	CASNQGVFLQTSTDTQYF
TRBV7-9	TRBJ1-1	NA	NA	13	TGTGCCAGCAGCTTAGAGGGGCTCACTGAAGCTTTCTTT	CASSLEGLTEAFF
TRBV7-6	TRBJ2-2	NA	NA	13	TGTGCCAGCAGTTCGGCTAGCCCCGGGGAGCTGTTTTTT	CASSSASPGELFF
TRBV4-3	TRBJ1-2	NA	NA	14	TGCGCCAGCAGCCTTATAATGGGAGGGAATGGCTACACCTTC	CASSLIMGGNGYTF
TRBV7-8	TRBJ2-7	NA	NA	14	TGTGCCAGCAGCCCCTCAATAGGGGGGAACGAGCAGTACTTC	CASSPSIGGNEQYF
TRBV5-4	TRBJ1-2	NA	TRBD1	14	TGTGCCAGCAGCCCGGGTGGGACAGGATATGGCTACACCTTC	CASSPGGTGYGYTF
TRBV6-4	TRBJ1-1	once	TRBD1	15	TGTGCCAGCAGTGACTCGGCAGGGGGTGACACTGAAGCTTTCTTT	CASSDSAGGDTEAFF
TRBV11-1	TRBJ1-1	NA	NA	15	TGTGCCAGCAGCTTAGCCGGGCCCCTGAACACTGAAGCTTTCTTT	CASSLAGPLNTEAFF
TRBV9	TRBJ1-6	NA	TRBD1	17	TGTGCCAGCAGCGGAGGAGTCCAGGGGGCGCATAATTCACCCCTCCACTTT	CASSGGVQGAHNSPLHF
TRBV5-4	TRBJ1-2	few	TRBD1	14	TGTGCCAGCAGATGGACAGGGGGCGCGTATGGCTACACCTTC	CASRWTGGAYGYTF
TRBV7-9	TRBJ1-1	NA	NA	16	TGTGCCAGCAGCTTTGGGGCACAGGGTGTCAGCGCTGAAGCTTTCTTT	CASSFGAQGVSAEAFF
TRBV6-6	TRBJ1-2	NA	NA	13	TGTGCCAGCAGTCAGACAGAAAGCTATGGCTACACCTTC	CASSQTESYGYTF
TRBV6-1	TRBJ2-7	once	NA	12	TGTGCCAGCAGGGACAGTTTGTTCGAGCAGTACTTC	CASRDSLFEQYF
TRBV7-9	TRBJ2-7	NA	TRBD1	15	TGTGCCAGCAGTTTAGGGACAGGGGGTCACTACGAGCAGTACTTC	CASSLGTGGHYEQYF
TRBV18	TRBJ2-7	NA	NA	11	TGTGCCAGCTCATTCCTAGGGGAGCAGTACTTC	CASSFLGEQYF
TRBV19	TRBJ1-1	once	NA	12	TGTGCCAGTGGGGGGTTGGGCACTGAAGCTTTCTTT	CASGGLGTEAFF
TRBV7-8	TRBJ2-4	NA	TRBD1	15	TGTGCCAGCAGCTTAGTGACAGGGGCGACGGACATTCAGTACTTC	CASSLVTGATDIQYF